The next 29 T cell receptor beta chains were all read from a single sample in a study of tissue T cells after allogeneic stem cell transplantation. Described time point: mouse harvest day 14 after allogeneic transplant. Each mouse received 10^7 T-cell-depleted marrow cells plus 10^6 splenic CD5+ T cells by tail vein. The assay was immunoSEQ multiplex PCR, and TCRdb's table has in-frame clones only and misses some. The sample holds roughly 2,800 clones, around 40% seen once. Sequencing input: gut tissue. These receptors all come from a female BALB/c mouse given C57BL/6 T cells with graft-versus-host disease after an allogeneic hematopoietic cell transplant.

For this clone: The genes are named according to mouse. Read sequence stops 1 residue before the CDR3 end, and the germline J gene provides the missing end. The chain combines TRBV26 with TRBJ2-4; possibly TRBD1 or TRBD2 for D (6 bases each). The CDR3 consists of 15 residues. CDR1 KGHPV and CDR2 FQNQEV come from the germline V gene (reference sequence). V lost 0 bases to trimming and J lost 0 bases, with 7 bases between them. Partial CDR3 DNA: TGTGCCAGCAGTCTGTCGGGGGCGAGTCAAAACACCTTGTAC. The encoded protein is CASSLSGASQNTLY. The full-length CDR3 reads as CASSLSGASQNTLYF.

A few counts support this clone. Germline and genes here are mouse. The CDR3 goes on 1 residue after the read ends, and that part is filled in from the germline J gene. This chain connects TRBV13-1 to TRBJ2-3; 9 nucleotides align to TRBD1. Looked up from germline, CDR1 is NSHNY and CDR2 is SYGAGN. The CDR3 totals 14 residues. V lost 6 bases to trimming and J lost 0 bases; unmatched junction nucleotides: 2. CDR3 bases read: TGTGCCAGCATGACAGGGGGGAGTGCAGAAACGCTGTAT. Its translation: CASMTGGSAETLY. The whole CDR3 protein reads CASMTGGSAETLYF.

Note on this clone: Gene labels here are mouse ones. The read stops 1 residue short of the end of the CDR3; the missing end is completed from the germline J gene. This sequence joins TRBV12-1 and TRBJ2-5, with unresolved D. CDR3 length: 13 residues. V was clipped by 1 base and J by 0 bases, with 4 bases between them. Germline assignment: CDR1 SGHSN and CDR2 HYEKVE. The CDR3 reads CASSLGNQDTQYF. The CDR3 DNA, read in part, is TGTGCCAGCTCTCTGGGGAACCAAGACACCCAGTAC.

Comments on this clone: The gene symbols are mouse symbols. From the germline J gene comes the end of the CDR3, since the read stops 1 residue before it. The V call is TRBV16, the J call TRBJ2-1; 10 positions match TRBD2. Losses at the gene ends were 5 bases for V and 5 bases for J; bases not matched to a gene: 6. CDR3 length: 15 amino acids. Germline V CDR1 and CDR2: SGHSA, FRNQAP. The DNA read from the CDR3 is TGTGCAAGCAGCCGCCGGGACTGGGGAGATGCTGAGCAGTTC. It codes for CASSRRDWGDAEQF. The entire CDR3 reads CASSRRDWGDAEQFF.

A note on this clone: The gene names here belong to mouse. The read falls 1 residue short of the CDR3 end, and the missing part is taken from the germline J gene. The chain couples TRBV15 to TRBJ1-4; possibly TRBD1 for D (6 bases). V dropped 1 base and J dropped 1 base, with 7 bases sitting between them. CDR1 SGHND and CDR2 FRSKSL come from the germline V gene. This CDR3 comprises 15 residues. The chain's CDR3 is CASSLGRGSNERLFF. Partial CDR3 DNA: TGTGCCAGCAGTTTAGGCAGGGGTTCCAACGAAAGATTATTT.

This clone was detected once. The germline and genes are mouse ones. The read comes to an end 1 residue before the CDR3 does, leaving the germline J gene to fill in the end. V and J are TRBV13-1 and TRBJ2-1; 9 bases are a match to TRBD2. V lost 5 bases and J lost 0; bases outside the gene matches: 0. The CDR3 runs to 14 residues. Germline loops: CDR1 NSHNY, CDR2 SYGAGN. The CDR3 here is CASRDWGNYAEQFF. The covered CDR3 bases are TGTGCCAGCAGGGACTGGGGTAACTATGCTGAGCAGTTC.

Notes on this clone: The gene symbols are mouse symbols. The CDR3 extends 1 residue past the end of the read, so its final part is completed from the germline J gene. The chain links TRBV23 to TRBJ1-4; TRBD1, as called in the table, went unchecked against the DNA. The CDR3 runs 14 residues. The germline V gene encodes CDR1 KGHTA and CDR2 FQNQQP. The CDR3 DNA, read in part, is TGCTCCAGCAGCACAGGATCTTCCAACGAAAGATTATTT. This encodes CSSSTGSSNERLF. The whole CDR3 sequence reads CSSSTGSSNERLFF.

This clone was counted between two and nine times. The genes and germline here are from mouse. The sequenced CDR3 bases are TGTGCCAGCAGTTTTGACTGGGGGTATGAACAGTAC. Translating it yields CASSFDWGYEQY. The whole CDR3 region reads CASSFDWGYEQYF. The J gene is TRBJ2-7, the V gene TRBV15; TRBD2 aligns across 9 bases. The CDR3 is cut off 1 residue early in the read; its end comes from the germline J gene. The CDR3 spans 13 residues. Germline V CDR1 and CDR2: SGHND, FRSKSL. With V trimmed by 3 bases and J by 4 bases, 1 base remained unmatched.

The sample holds a few counts of this clone. The genes and germline here are from mouse. The read finishes 1 residue shy of the CDR3 end, and the germline J gene is used to complete it. The J gene is TRBJ1-4, the V gene TRBV23. Germline V gene lookup returns CDR1 KGHTA and CDR2 FQNQQP. This CDR3 region has 16 residues. Incomplete CDR3 DNA: TGCTCCAGCAGTCAATTGAGGGGGGGTTCCAACGAAAGATTATTT. Translation gives CSSSQLRGGSNERLF. The whole CDR3 protein is CSSSQLRGGSNERLFF.

This clone was recorded a few times. Here the gene names and germline are mouse. The read is 1 residue too short to cover the CDR3 end, so that end is filled in from the germline J gene. This chain connects TRBV26 to TRBJ2-7; TRBD2 matches at 9 bases. The germline gives CDR1 KGHPV, CDR2 FQNQEV (reference sequence). CDR3 length equals 15 residues. The junction had 2 bases not matched to a gene; V was cut back by 2 bases and J by 0 bases. Incomplete CDR3 DNA: TGTGCCAGCAGTCTGCTGGGGGGGTTCTCCTATGAACAGTAC. As protein: CASSLLGGFSYEQY. The full CDR3 is CASSLLGGFSYEQYF.

This clone was seen a handful of times. The gene names here belong to mouse. The read gets to within 1 residue of the CDR3 end, and the germline J gene fills in the rest. The rearrangement uses TRBV26 and TRBJ2-3; tentatively, D is TRBD2 (5 bases). The CDR3 sequence is 15 residues long. The V end lost 1 base, the J end lost 1 base, and 9 bases lay between the germline ends. The germline V gene encodes CDR1 KGHPV and CDR2 FQNQEV (reference sequence). CDR3 DNA, as far as it was read: TGTGCCAGCAGTCTGTTGTGGGGAGGTGCAGAAACGCTGTAT. It specifies CASSLLWGGAETLY. From start to end, the CDR3 is CASSLLWGGAETLYF.

In regard to this clone: Mouse germline and gene names are used. The read is 1 residue too short to cover the CDR3 end, so that end is filled in from the germline J gene. The chain couples TRBV5 to TRBJ1-1; D not certain. The ends were cut back, 0 bases at V and 0 bases at J, with 8 bases in the middle. Germline CDR1 and CDR2: LGHNA and YNLKQL (reference sequence). This CDR3 region has 15 residues. CDR3 sequence reads: CASSQDATANTEVFF. The part of the CDR3 DNA that was read is TGTGCCAGCAGCCAAGATGCTACAGCAAACACAGAAGTCTTC.

With respect to this clone: Mouse gene names apply. The CDR3 extends 1 residue past the end of the read, so its final part is completed from the germline J gene. The chain has TRBV1 and TRBJ1-4; the match to TRBD1 covers 12 bases. This CDR3 is built from 17 residues. The germline gives CDR1 NSQYPW, CDR2 LRSPGD (reference sequence). V lost 3 bases to trimming and J lost 3 bases; unmatched junction nucleotides: 5. The part of the CDR3 DNA that was read is TGCACCTGCAGTGCCAGGGACAGGGGGCGACCCAACGAAAGATTATTT. This encodes CTCSARDRGRPNERLF. The whole CDR3 is CTCSARDRGRPNERLFF.

Regarding this clone: Genes and germline are mouse. The read halts 1 residue ahead of the CDR3 end, with the missing end drawn from the germline J gene. The V gene is TRBV26, the J gene TRBJ2-4, with TRBD2 identical over 8 bases. The germline V gene has CDR1 KGHPV and CDR2 FQNQEV (reference sequence). The CDR3 totals 15 residues. The ends lost 2 bases at V and 0 bases at J; junction bases unmatched: 1. CDR3 sequence reads: CASSLGGASQNTLYF. The part of the CDR3 DNA that was read is TGTGCCAGCAGTCTGGGGGGGGCCAGTCAAAACACCTTGTAC.

Of note for this clone: Mouse gene names and germline throughout. The CDR3 end lies 1 residue beyond the end of the read and is filled in from the germline J gene. J is TRBJ2-5 and V is TRBV15, with D tentatively TRBD1 (8 bases). V gave up 2 bases and J gave up 5 bases, with 11 bases separating them. This CDR3 is 14 amino acids long. Germline-derived CDR1 and CDR2 are SGHND and FRSKSL. CDR3 DNA, as far as it was read: TGTGCCAGCAGTTTAAACAGGGGGGGAGACACCCAGTAC. Translating it yields CASSLNRGGDTQY. The CDR3 as a whole reads CASSLNRGGDTQYF.

Comment on this clone: Genes and germline come from the mouse. The CDR3 end falls 1 residue outside the read, so it is completed with the germline J gene. V is TRBV15 and J is TRBJ1-3; D not certain. The CDR3 runs 14 residues. Germline-derived CDR1 and CDR2 are SGHND and FRSKSL. The V gene lost 3 bases and the J gene lost 0 bases, with 6 bases spanning the gap. The CDR3 is CASSLGSSGNTLYF. CDR3 DNA (partial): TGTGCCAGCAGTTTGGGCAGTTCTGGAAATACGCTCTAT.

This clone has more than one count but fewer than ten. Genes and germline are mouse. The read ends 1 residue shy of where the CDR3 ends; the end is completed using the germline J gene. This sequence joins TRBV16 and TRBJ1-4; 7 positions match TRBD1. The CDR3 covers 15 residues. V was clipped by 3 bases and J by 3 bases; unmatched bases: 4. Per the germline V gene, CDR1 is SGHSA and CDR2 is FRNQAP. The CDR3 bases that were read are TGTGCAAGCAGCTTCGGGACAGCAACCAACGAAAGATTATTT. Translated, it gives CASSFGTATNERLF. The whole CDR3 reads CASSFGTATNERLFF.

Regarding this clone: Mouse gene names apply. The CDR3 end is not reached by the read, which stops 1 residue before it; the germline J gene fills it in. The chain uses TRBV23 and TRBJ2-3; TRBD2 was called by the table and not checked on the DNA. The CDR3 totals 14 residues. The V gene's germline CDR1 is KGHTA and CDR2 FQNQQP. The CDR3 DNA, read in part, is TGCTCCAGCAGTCCGACTGGGGGGGGAGAAACGCTGTAT. It translates to CSSSPTGGGETLY. Given in full, the CDR3 is CSSSPTGGGETLYF.

As for this clone: Gene and germline names: mouse. The read terminates 1 residue before the CDR3 end, so the remaining end is supplied by the germline J gene. The chain couples TRBV26 to TRBJ2-5; the D gene is possibly TRBD1 (6 bases). Germline V lookup: CDR1 KGHPV, CDR2 FQNQEV (reference sequence). Trimming removed 3 bases at V and 2 bases at J, with 9 bases between. The CDR3 length is 14 residues. The chain's CDR3 is CASSLHRVQDTQYF. The sequenced CDR3 bases are TGTGCCAGCAGTCTCCACAGGGTCCAAGACACCCAGTAC.

About this clone: Germline and genes here are mouse. This CDR3 is CASSLDLYAEQFF. Incomplete CDR3 DNA: TGTGCCAGCAGTCTGGACCTCTATGCTGAGCAGTTC. V usage is TRBV26 and J usage is TRBJ2-1; D is undetermined. The sequenced fragment ends 1 residue before the CDR3 boundary, so the rest is inferred from the germline J gene. CDR1 KGHPV and CDR2 FQNQEV come from the germline V gene (reference sequence). V was clipped by 2 bases and J by 3 bases, with 5 bases between them. The CDR3 consists of 13 residues.

A word on this clone: At one end the junction does not follow the germline gene, possibly because of a read error. Gene names denote mouse genes. The read finishes 1 residue shy of the CDR3 end, and the germline J gene is used to complete it. This chain uses TRBV12-1 with TRBJ1-4; D is unresolved. Per germline, CDR1 SGHSN and CDR2 HYEKVE. The CDR3 totals 13 residues. CDR3 loop: CPSSLPGHETLFF. Incomplete CDR3 DNA: TGTCCCAGCTCTCTACCAGGCCACGAAACATTATTT.

Note on this clone: Genes and germline come from the mouse. Read data end 1 residue before the CDR3 end; the end is taken from the germline J gene. The V call is TRBV3, the J call TRBJ1-4; 11 nucleotides align to TRBD1. The CDR3 runs 15 residues. In germline, CDR1 is SNHLY, CDR2 FYNGKV (reference sequence). The junction had 6 bases not matched to a gene; V was cut back by 5 bases and J by 7 bases. The DNA read from the CDR3 is TGTGCCAGCAGCCCGCCGGGACAGGGGGGCGAAAGATTATTT. Translating gives CASSPPGQGGERLF. The CDR3 in full is CASSPPGQGGERLFF.

Notes on this clone: Mouse names are used for the genes. The CDR3 end falls 1 residue outside the read, so it is completed with the germline J gene. V usage is TRBV26 and J usage is TRBJ1-5; TRBD1 matches at 11 bases. J lost 7 bases, V lost 5 bases, and 1 base had no gene match. The CDR3 has 13 residues. Germline V CDR1 and CDR2: KGHPV, FQNQEV (reference sequence). The CDR3 region is CASSGQGAQAPLF. The sequenced CDR3 bases are TGTGCCAGCAGTGGACAGGGGGCGCAGGCTCCGCTT.

As for this clone: Gene names and germline refer to mouse. The DNA ends 1 residue before the CDR3 does, and the rest of the CDR3 is filled in from the germline J gene. The chain uses TRBV13-1 and TRBJ2-1, with TRBD2 matching over 10 bases. V was pared by 0 bases and J by 4 bases, with 4 bases of the junction left unmatched. CDR1 and CDR2 (germline): NSHNY, SYGAGN. The CDR3 sequence is 16 residues long. The sequenced CDR3 bases are TGTGCCAGCAGTGATGCAACGGACTGGGGGTATGCTGAGCAGTTC. Protein: CASSDATDWGYAEQF. The whole CDR3 is CASSDATDWGYAEQFF.

This clone has a handful of counts. Mouse gene names and germline throughout. The read ends 1 residue early relative to the CDR3; the germline J gene fills the gap. V usage is TRBV3 and J usage is TRBJ1-3, with TRBD1 matching 7 bases. V lost 2 bases to trimming and J lost 3 bases; unmatched junction nucleotides: 4. The germline V gene encodes CDR1 SNHLY and CDR2 FYNGKV (reference sequence). This CDR3 has 15 amino acids. The CDR3 loop is CASSLRGLSGNTLYF. The part of the CDR3 DNA that was read is TGTGCCAGCAGCTTAAGGGGGCTGAGTGGAAATACGCTCTAT.

As to this clone: The gene names here belong to mouse. The CDR3 goes on 1 residue after the read ends, and that part is filled in from the germline J gene. The gene calls are TRBV26 and TRBJ2-5; no firm D call. Trimming took off 6 bases at V and 4 bases at J, with 5 bases between the two ends. The V gene's germline CDR1 is KGHPV and CDR2 FQNQEV (reference sequence). The CDR3 is 11 residues long. The sequenced CDR3 bases are TGTGCCAGCAGCCCAGAAGACACCCAGTAC. Protein: CASSPEDTQY. The CDR3 reads in full as CASSPEDTQYF.

To note about this clone: Gene names follow the mouse nomenclature. The read ends 1 residue early relative to the CDR3; the germline J gene fills the gap. The V gene is TRBV12-1, the J gene TRBJ2-1; a possible D gene is TRBD1 (5 bases). Trimming removed 1 base from V and 0 bases from J, with 6 bases in between. Germline V gene lookup returns CDR1 SGHSN and CDR2 HYEKVE. The CDR3 covers 14 residues. The chain's CDR3 is CASSLQGNYAEQFF. CDR3 bases read: TGTGCCAGCTCTCTGCAGGGTAACTATGCTGAGCAGTTC.

This clone has more than one count but fewer than ten. Gene names and germline match the mouse. The CDR3 goes on 1 residue after the read ends, and that part is filled in from the germline J gene. This rearrangement joins TRBV26 to TRBJ2-5; TRBD1 is a possible D gene (6 bases). Germline values: CDR1 KGHPV, CDR2 FQNQEV (reference sequence). This CDR3 is 14 amino acids long. The V end was cut by 3 bases, the J end by 3 bases, with 10 bases between. The CDR3 bases that were read are TGTGCCAGCAGTCTCCCGGGACATCAAGACACCCAGTAC. It yields the protein CASSLPGHQDTQY. The whole CDR3 sequence reads CASSLPGHQDTQYF.

This clone is large (0.1 to 1%) in the sample. Each gene name is a mouse one. The read ends 1 residue before the CDR3 terminus; that terminus is restored from the germline J gene. This chain links TRBV26 with TRBJ1-2, with TRBD1 identical over 7 bases. Germline assignment: CDR1 KGHPV and CDR2 FQNQEV (reference sequence). V lost 4 bases to trimming and J lost 2 bases; unmatched junction nucleotides: 1. This CDR3 spans 13 amino acids. The part of the CDR3 DNA that was read is TGTGCCAGCAGTCCGACAGGGAACTCCGACTACACC. This gives the protein CASSPTGNSDYT. The entire CDR3 protein is CASSPTGNSDYTF.